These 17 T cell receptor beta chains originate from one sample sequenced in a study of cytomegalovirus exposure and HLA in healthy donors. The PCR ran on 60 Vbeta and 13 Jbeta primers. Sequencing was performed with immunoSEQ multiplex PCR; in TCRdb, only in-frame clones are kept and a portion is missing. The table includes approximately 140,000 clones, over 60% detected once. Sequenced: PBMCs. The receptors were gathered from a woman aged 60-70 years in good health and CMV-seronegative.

CDR3 residues: CASSNRVPKTYEQYF. CDR3 nucleotide sequence: TGTGCCAGCAGTAACCGGGTCCCGAAAACCTACGAGCAGTACTTC. The chain is built from TRBV28 and TRBJ2-7; D unresolved. Germline V gene data show CDR1 as MDHEN and CDR2 as SYDVKM. The length of the CDR3 is 15 residues. V lost 5 bases to trimming and J lost 2 bases, with 16 bases between them.

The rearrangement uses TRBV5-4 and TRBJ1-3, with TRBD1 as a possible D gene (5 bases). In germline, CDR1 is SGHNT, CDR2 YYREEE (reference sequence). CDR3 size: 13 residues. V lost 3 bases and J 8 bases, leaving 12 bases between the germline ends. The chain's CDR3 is CASSSGVGYTIYF. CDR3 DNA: TGTGCCAGCAGCTCGGGGGTCGGTTACACCATATATTTT.

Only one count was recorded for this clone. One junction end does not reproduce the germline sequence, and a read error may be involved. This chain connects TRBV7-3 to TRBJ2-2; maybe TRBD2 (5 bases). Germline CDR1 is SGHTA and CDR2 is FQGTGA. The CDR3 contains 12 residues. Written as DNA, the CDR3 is TGTGCCAGCAGCTTCCCGCCCGGGGAGCTATTTTTT. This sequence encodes CASSFPPGELFF.

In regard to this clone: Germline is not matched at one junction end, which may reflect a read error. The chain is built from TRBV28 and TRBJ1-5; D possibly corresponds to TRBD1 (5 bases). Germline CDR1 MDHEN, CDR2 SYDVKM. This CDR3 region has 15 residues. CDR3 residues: CASTTRGFGNRPQHF. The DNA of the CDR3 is TGTGCCAGCACCACCCGGGGGTTCGGTAATCGGCCCCAGCATTTT.

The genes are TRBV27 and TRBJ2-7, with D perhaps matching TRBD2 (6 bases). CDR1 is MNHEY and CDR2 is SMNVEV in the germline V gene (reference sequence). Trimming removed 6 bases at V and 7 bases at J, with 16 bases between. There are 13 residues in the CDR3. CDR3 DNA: TGTGCCAGCAGACTCCGGGGCGCGGGGGAGCAGTACTTC. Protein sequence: CASRLRGAGEQYF.

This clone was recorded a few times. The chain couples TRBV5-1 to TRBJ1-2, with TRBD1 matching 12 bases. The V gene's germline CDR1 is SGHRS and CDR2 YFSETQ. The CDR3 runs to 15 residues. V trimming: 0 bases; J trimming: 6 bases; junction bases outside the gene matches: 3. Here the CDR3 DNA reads TGCGCCAGCAGCTTGGCGGGACAGGGGGCGGATGGCTACACCTTC. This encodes CASSLAGQGADGYTF. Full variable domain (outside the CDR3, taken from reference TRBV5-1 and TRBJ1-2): KAGVTQTPRYLIKTRGQQVTLSCSPISGHRSVSWYQQTPGQGLQFLFEYFSETQRNKGNFPGRFSGRQFSNSRSEMNVSTLELGDSALYLCASSLAGQGADGYTFGSGTRLTVV.

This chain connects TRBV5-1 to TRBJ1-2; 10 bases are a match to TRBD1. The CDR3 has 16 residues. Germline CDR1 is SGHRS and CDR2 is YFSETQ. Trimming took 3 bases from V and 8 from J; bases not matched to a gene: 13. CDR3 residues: CASSYSGTGEPRGYTF. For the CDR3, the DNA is TGCGCCAGCAGCTATTCCGGGACAGGGGAACCGCGGGGCTACACCTTC.

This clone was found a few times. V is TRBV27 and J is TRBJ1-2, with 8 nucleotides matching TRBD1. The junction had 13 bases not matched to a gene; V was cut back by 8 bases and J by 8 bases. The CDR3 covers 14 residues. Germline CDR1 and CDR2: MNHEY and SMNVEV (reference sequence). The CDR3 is CASGGLGQASGYTF. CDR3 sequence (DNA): TGTGCCAGCGGAGGACTGGGACAGGCCTCCGGCTACACCTTC.

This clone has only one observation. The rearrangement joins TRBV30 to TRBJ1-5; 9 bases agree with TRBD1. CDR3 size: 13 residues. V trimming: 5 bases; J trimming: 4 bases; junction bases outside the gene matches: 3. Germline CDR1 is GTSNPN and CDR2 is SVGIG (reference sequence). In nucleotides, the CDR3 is TGTGCCTGGGGACAGGGGAATAATCAGCCCCAGCATTTT. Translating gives CAWGQGNNQPQHF.

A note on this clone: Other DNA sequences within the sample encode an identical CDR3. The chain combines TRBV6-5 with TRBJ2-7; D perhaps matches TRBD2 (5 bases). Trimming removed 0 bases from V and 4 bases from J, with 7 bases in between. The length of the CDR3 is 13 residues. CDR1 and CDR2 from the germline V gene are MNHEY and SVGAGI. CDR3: CASSYSEGYEQYF. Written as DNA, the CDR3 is TGTGCCAGCAGTTACTCCGAGGGTTACGAGCAGTACTTC.

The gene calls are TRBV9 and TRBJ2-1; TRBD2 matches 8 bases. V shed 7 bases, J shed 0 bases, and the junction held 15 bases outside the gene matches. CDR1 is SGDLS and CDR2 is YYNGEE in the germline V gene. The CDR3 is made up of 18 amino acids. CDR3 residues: CASGTRALGTYSYNEQFF. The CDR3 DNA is TGTGCCAGCGGGACTAGGGCGCTGGGAACCTACTCCTACAATGAGCAGTTCTTC.

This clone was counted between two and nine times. CDR3 residues: CASFGGSQPQHF. The CDR3 bases are TGTGCCAGCTTCGGAGGATCTCAGCCCCAGCATTTT. The chain carries TRBV28 and TRBJ1-5, with D hard to call. The CDR3 length is 12 residues. CDR1 and CDR2 (germline): MDHEN, SYDVKM. V lost 8 bases, J lost 6 bases, and 11 bases lay in between.

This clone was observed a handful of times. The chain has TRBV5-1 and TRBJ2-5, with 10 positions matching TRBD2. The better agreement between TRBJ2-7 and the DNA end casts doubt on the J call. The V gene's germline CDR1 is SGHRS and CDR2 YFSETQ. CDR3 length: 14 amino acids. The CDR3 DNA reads TGCGCCAGCAGCTTGGTTCTAGCGGGGGACGAGCAGTACTTC. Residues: CASSLVLAGDEQYF.

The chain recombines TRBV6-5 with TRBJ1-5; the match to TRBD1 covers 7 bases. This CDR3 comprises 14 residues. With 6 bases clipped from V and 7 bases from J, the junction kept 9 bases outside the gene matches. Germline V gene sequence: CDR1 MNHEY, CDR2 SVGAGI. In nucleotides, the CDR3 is TGTGCCAGCAGCCCCGACAGGGTAAGACAGCCCCAGCATTTT. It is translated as CASSPDRVRQPQHF.

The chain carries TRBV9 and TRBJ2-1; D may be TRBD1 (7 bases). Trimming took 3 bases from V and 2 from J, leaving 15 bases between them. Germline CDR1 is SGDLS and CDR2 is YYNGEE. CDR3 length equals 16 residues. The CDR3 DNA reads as TGTGCCAGCAGCGCCGGAGGGGGCACCGCCTACAATGAGCAGTTCTTC. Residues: CASSAGGGTAYNEQFF. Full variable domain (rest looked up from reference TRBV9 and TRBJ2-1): DSGVTQTPKHLITATGQRVTLRCSPRSGDLSVYWYQQSLDQGLQFLIQYYNGEERAKGNILERFSAQQFPDLHSELNLSSLELGDSALYFCASSAGGGTAYNEQFFGPGTRLTVL.

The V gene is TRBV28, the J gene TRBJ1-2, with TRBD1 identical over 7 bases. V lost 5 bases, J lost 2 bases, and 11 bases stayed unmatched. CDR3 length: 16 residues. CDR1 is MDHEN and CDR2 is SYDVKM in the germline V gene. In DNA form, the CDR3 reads TGTGCCAGCAGTCTGGGCGGACAGGACTCGAACTATGGCTACACCTTC. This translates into CASSLGGQDSNYGYTF.

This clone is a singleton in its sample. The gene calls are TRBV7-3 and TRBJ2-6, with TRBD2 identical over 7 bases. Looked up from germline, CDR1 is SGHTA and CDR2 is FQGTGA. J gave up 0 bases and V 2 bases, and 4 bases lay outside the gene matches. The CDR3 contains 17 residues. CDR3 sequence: CASSLVSGGSGANVLTF. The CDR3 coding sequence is TGTGCCAGCAGCTTAGTTTCGGGGGGCTCTGGGGCCAACGTCCTGACTTTC.